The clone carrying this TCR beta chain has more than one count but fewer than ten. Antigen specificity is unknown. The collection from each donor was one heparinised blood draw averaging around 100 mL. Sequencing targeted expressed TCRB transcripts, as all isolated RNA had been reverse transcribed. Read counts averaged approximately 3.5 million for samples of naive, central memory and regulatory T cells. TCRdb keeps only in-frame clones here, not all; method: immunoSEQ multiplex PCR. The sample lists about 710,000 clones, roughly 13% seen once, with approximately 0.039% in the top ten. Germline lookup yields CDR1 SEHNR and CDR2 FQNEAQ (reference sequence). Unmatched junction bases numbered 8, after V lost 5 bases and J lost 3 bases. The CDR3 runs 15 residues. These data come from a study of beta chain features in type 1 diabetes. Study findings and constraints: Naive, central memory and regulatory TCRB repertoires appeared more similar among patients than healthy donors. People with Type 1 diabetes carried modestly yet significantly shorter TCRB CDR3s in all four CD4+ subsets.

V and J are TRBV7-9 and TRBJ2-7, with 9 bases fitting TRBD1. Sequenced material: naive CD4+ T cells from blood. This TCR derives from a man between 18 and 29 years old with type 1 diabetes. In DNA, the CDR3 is TGTGCCAGCAGCCCATTCGAGGGACAGGGCTACGAGCAGTACTTC. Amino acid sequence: CASSPFEGQGYEQYF. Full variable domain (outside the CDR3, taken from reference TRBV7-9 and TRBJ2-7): DTGVSQNPRHKITKRGQNVTFRCDPISEHNRLYWYRQTLGQGPEFLTYFQNEAQLEKSRLLSDRFSAERPKGSFSTLEIQRTEQGDSAMYLCASSPFEGQGYEQYFGPGTRLTVT.